Presented here are 20 T cell receptor beta chains from one specimen sequenced in a study of molecular identifiers for immune sequencing clone quantification. TCRdb processed the PCR reads anew with MiXCR; each CDR3 protein has one entry. Counted here are about 510,000 distinct CDR3 sequences, 20% to 25% occurring once; the ten biggest clones make up more than 0.8%. Sequencing was carried out using naive CD8+ T cells from blood, with Jurkat cell RNA spiked in. Specified subset: FACS-sorted CD8+CD4-CCR7+CD45RA+ naive T cells. The receptors originated from a human donor in good health. Some libraries in this study had Jurkat cell RNA spiked in.

V is TRBV30 and J is TRBJ2-1; perhaps D is TRBD1 or TRBD2 (6 bases each). Germline assignment: CDR1 GTSNPN and CDR2 SVGIG (reference sequence). V was shortened by 0 bases and J by 9 bases, with 9 bases between the two germline ends. CDR3 length: 12 amino acids. CDR3 in amino acids: CAWSVKGGEQFF. CDR3 sequence (DNA): TGTGCCTGGAGTGTAAAGGGGGGTGAGCAGTTCTTC.

This clonotype was seen at least ten times. The chain is built from TRBV27 and TRBJ1-5; TRBD1 matches at 7 bases. Germline V gives CDR1 MNHEY, CDR2 SMNVEV (reference sequence). The length of the CDR3 is 12 residues. V lost 10 bases, J lost 4 bases, and 4 bases stayed unmatched. This CDR3 is CAIGQANQPQHF. The CDR3 DNA reads as TGTGCCATCGGACAGGCTAATCAGCCCCAGCATTTT.

Note on this clonotype: A much larger clone differs from this one at a single base, so this may be a read error. The J gene is TRBJ1-5, the V gene TRBV6-2 or TRBV6-3; no definite D call. CDR3 length: 13 residues. Germline V gene sequence: CDR1 MNHEY, CDR2 SVGEGT. The CDR3 region is CAISTRDPWSQHF. As DNA, the CDR3 is TGTGCCATCAGTACCCGTGACCCGTGGTCCCAGCATTTT.

The table lists this clonotype with a few counts. J is TRBJ1-5 and V is TRBV19; D not resolved. The CDR3 consists of 16 residues. Per germline, CDR1 LNHDA and CDR2 SQIVND (reference sequence). The V end lost 1 base, the J end lost 0 bases, and 10 bases lay between the germline ends. In DNA, the CDR3 is TGTGCCAGTAGTATAGTGGGTCACGTTAGCAATCAGCCCCAGCATTTT. Amino acid sequence: CASSIVGHVSNQPQHF.

The sample holds a few counts of this clonotype. The V and J genes are TRBV12-5 and TRBJ1-5, with no clear D. Germline V lookup: CDR1 LGHNT, CDR2 FRNRAP. Trimming removed 3 bases at V and 6 bases at J, with 3 bases between. The CDR3 runs to 11 residues. CDR3 loop: CASGLGQPQHF. In nucleotides, the CDR3 is TGTGCTAGTGGTTTAGGTCAGCCCCAGCATTTT.

This chain connects TRBV20-1 to TRBJ2-3; 9 bases fit TRBD2. J gave up 4 bases and V 4 bases, and 6 bases lay outside the gene matches. The germline CDR1 and CDR2 sequences are DFQATT and SNEGSKA (reference sequence). This CDR3 is 14 amino acids long. CDR3: CSATPGLAPDTQYF. CDR3 coding DNA: TGCAGTGCTACCCCAGGACTAGCGCCAGATACGCAGTATTTT.

The V call is TRBV30, the J call TRBJ2-7; tentatively, D is TRBD2 (6 bases). Trimming took off 4 bases at V and 5 bases at J, with 12 bases between the two ends. This CDR3 region has 12 residues. Germline CDR1 and CDR2: GTSNPN and SVGIG (reference sequence). Written as DNA, the CDR3 is TGTGCCTGGACCTTAGGAGGGCACGAGCAGTACTTC. It translates to CAWTLGGHEQYF.

V and J are TRBV30 and TRBJ2-3; TRBD1 agrees at 9 bases. The ends lost 1 base at V and 4 bases at J; junction bases unmatched: 9. The CDR3 has 16 residues. Germline assignment: CDR1 GTSNPN and CDR2 SVGIG (reference sequence). In DNA, the CDR3 is TGTGCCTGGAGTGGCTTTGTCGACAGGGGGTCAGATACGCAGTATTTT. It translates to CAWSGFVDRGSDTQYF. Variable domain in full (rest from reference TRBV30 and TRBJ2-3): SQTIHQWPATLVQPVGSPLSLECTVEGTSNPNLYWYRQAAGRGLQLLFYSVGIGQISSEVPQNLSASRPQDRQFILSSKKLLLSDSGFYLCAWSGFVDRGSDTQYFGPGTRLTVL.

This clonotype was picked up many times. This rearrangement joins TRBV19 to TRBJ2-3; D unclear. There are 14 residues in the CDR3. Germline CDR1 and CDR2: LNHDA and SQIVND (reference sequence). Trimming left V 3 bases short and J 1 base short, with 8 bases between. The CDR3 nucleotides are TGTGCCAGTAGTATCGTTGGCCGCACAGATACGCAGTATTTT. Residues: CASSIVGRTDTQYF.

This clonotype was seen ten or more times. The chain links TRBV25-1 to TRBJ2-5; D gene ambiguous. V shed 6 bases and J shed 2 bases, with 10 bases lying between them. CDR3 size: 13 residues. Germline-derived CDR1 and CDR2 are MGHDK and SYGVNS. The CDR3 coding sequence is TGTGCCAGCAGCGACCGCGTTCAAGAGACCCAGTACTTC. It codes for CASSDRVQETQYF.

This sequence joins TRBV4-3 and TRBJ2-3; 7 bases are a match to TRBD2. This CDR3 is 17 amino acids long. Germline V lookup: CDR1 LGHNA, CDR2 YSLEER. Trimming took 0 bases from V and 5 from J; bases not matched to a gene: 11. The CDR3 here is CASSQDRRSSGIDTQYF. The CDR3 coding sequence is TGCGCCAGCAGCCAAGATCGTAGGTCTAGCGGTATAGATACGCAGTATTTT.

This clonotype came up many times. V usage is TRBV7-6 and J usage is TRBJ2-3, with 10 bases lining up with TRBD2. The V and J ends lost 2 bases and 3 bases, in that order; junction bases with no gene match: 5. Germline V gives CDR1 SGHVS, CDR2 FNYEAQ. The CDR3 runs 16 residues. Here the CDR3 reads CASSLLSSGGTDTQYF. CDR3 DNA: TGTGCCAGCAGCTTACTGTCTAGCGGGGGAACAGATACGCAGTATTTT.

This clonotype occurred a few times. V gene TRBV30 combines with J gene TRBJ2-2; 9 nucleotides align to TRBD1. This CDR3 has 14 residues. With V trimmed by 0 bases and J by 5 bases, 1 base remained unmatched. CDR1 GTSNPN and CDR2 SVGIG come from the germline V gene (reference sequence). As DNA, the CDR3 is TGTGCCTGGAGTGTGGGGACAGGGACCGGGGAGCTGTTTTTT. This gives the protein CAWSVGTGTGELFF.

The rearrangement uses TRBV6-6 and TRBJ2-4, with a possible D match to TRBD2 (6 bases). This CDR3 has 18 residues. The germline V gene encodes CDR1 MNHNY and CDR2 SVGAGI (reference sequence). Trimming stripped 2 bases from V and 0 bases from J, with 17 bases between. The CDR3 here is CASSYDPTRGIAKNIQYF. In DNA form, the CDR3 reads TGTGCCAGCAGTTACGACCCCACGCGGGGAATAGCCAAAAACATTCAGTACTTC.

The chain uses TRBV13 and TRBJ2-3, with D perhaps TRBD2 (6 bases). The CDR3 runs to 15 residues. The germline V gene encodes CDR1 PRHDT and CDR2 FYEKMQ (reference sequence). The ends were cut back, 5 bases at V and 4 bases at J, with 16 bases in the middle. CDR3 loop: CASSTGLASADTQYF. The DNA for the CDR3 is TGTGCCAGCAGCACGGGACTGGCTAGTGCAGATACGCAGTATTTT.

Worth noting for this clonotype: At one boundary the junction diverges from the germline segment, which might be a read error. The chain links TRBV20-1 to TRBJ2-5, with D uncertain. This CDR3 region has 13 residues. Germline V gene data show CDR1 as DFQATT and CDR2 as SNEGSKA (reference sequence). CDR3 in amino acids: CSARELRREIQYF. In DNA, the CDR3 is TGCAGTGCTAGAGAACTACGAAGAGAGATCCAGTACTTC.

This clonotype was found a few times. This chain connects TRBV7-9 to TRBJ2-2; tentatively, D is TRBD2 (6 bases). The CDR3 is made up of 17 amino acids. Germline V gene lookup returns CDR1 SEHNR and CDR2 FQNEAQ (reference sequence). The ends were cut back, 7 bases at V and 0 bases at J, with 18 bases in the middle. The CDR3 spells CASTPLRPGANTGELFF. The CDR3 nucleotides are TGTGCCAGCACCCCATTGAGGCCGGGGGCGAACACCGGGGAGCTGTTTTTT.

The chain employs TRBV5-1 and TRBJ2-7; the D gene could be TRBD1 or TRBD2 (7 bases each). The length of the CDR3 is 15 residues. CDR1 and CDR2 from the germline V gene are SGHRS and YFSETQ. The V end was cut by 0 bases, the J end by 3 bases, with 13 bases between. The CDR3 loop reads CASSLVAGGVYEQYF. The CDR3 bases are TGCGCCAGCAGCTTGGTGGCAGGGGGGGTCTACGAGCAGTACTTC.

The V and J genes are TRBV4-2 and TRBJ2-5, with D perhaps being TRBD1 or TRBD2 (5 bases each). Germline V CDR1 and CDR2: LGHNA, YNFKEQ. The V and J ends lost 0 bases and 2 bases respectively, with 10 bases between them. The CDR3 covers 15 residues. CDR3 region: CASSQDGRQQETQYF. The CDR3, as DNA: TGTGCCAGCAGCCAAGATGGGAGACAGCAAGAGACCCAGTACTTC.

J is TRBJ2-1 and V is TRBV9; 9 bases match TRBD2. Germline CDR1 reads SGDLS; CDR2 reads YYNGEE. There are 16 residues in the CDR3. V shed 3 bases and J 0 bases; nucleotides not matched to a gene: 4. CDR3 in DNA: TGTGCCAGCAGCGCCGATAGCGGGGGCTCCTACAATGAGCAGTTCTTC. Amino acids: CASSADSGGSYNEQFF.